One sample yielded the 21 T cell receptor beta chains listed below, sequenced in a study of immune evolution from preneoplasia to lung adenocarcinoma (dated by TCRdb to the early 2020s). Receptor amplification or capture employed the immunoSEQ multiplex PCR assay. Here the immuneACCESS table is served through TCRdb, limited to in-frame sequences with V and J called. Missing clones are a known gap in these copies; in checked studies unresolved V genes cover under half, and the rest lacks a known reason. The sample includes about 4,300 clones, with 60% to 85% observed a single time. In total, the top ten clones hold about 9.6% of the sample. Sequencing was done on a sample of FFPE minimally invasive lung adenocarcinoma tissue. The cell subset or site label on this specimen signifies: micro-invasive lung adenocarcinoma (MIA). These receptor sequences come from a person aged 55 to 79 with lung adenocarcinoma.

The CDR3 sequence is CASGKGQGNNEQFF. CDR3 nucleotides: TGTGCTAGTGGTAAGGGACAGGGTAACAATGAGCAGTTCTTC. The chain employs TRBV12-5 and TRBJ2-1; 9 positions agree with TRBD1. The CDR3 runs to 14 residues. CDR1 and CDR2 (germline): LGHNT, FRNRAP. V was clipped by 5 bases and J by 5 bases; unmatched bases: 4.

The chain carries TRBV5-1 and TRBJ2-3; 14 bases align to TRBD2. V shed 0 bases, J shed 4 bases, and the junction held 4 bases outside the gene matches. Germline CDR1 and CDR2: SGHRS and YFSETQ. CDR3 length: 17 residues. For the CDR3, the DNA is TGCGCCAGCAGCTTGGCCGCGGGACTAGCGGGAGCAGATACGCAGTATTTT. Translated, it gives CASSLAAGLAGADTQYF.

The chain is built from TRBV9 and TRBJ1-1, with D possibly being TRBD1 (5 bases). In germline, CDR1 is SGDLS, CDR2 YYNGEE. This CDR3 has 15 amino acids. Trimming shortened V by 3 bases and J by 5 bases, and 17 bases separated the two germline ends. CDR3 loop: CASSASTGQGTEAFF. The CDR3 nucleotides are TGTGCCAGCAGCGCCTCCACAGGCCAAGGGACTGAAGCTTTCTTT.

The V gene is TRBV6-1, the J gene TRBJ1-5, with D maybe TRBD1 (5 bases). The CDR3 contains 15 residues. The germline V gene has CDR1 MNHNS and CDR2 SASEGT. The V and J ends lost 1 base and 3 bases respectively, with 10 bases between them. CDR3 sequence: CASSEGQGLNQPQHF. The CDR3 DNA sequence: TGTGCCAGCAGTGAAGGGCAGGGCCTCAATCAGCCCCAGCATTTT.

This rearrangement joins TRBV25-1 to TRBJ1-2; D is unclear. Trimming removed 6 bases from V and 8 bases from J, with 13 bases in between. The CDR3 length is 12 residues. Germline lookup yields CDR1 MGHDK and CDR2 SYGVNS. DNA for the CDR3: TGTGCCAGCAGGGGAGACCCGTTAGGCTACACCTTC. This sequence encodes CASRGDPLGYTF.

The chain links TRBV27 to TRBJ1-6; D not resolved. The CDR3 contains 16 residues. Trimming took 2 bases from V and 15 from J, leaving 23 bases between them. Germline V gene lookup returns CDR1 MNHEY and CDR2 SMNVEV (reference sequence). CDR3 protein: CASSLGWNSLLGGLHF. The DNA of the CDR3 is TGTGCCAGCAGTTTAGGTTGGAACAGCCTTTTGGGAGGCCTCCACTTT.

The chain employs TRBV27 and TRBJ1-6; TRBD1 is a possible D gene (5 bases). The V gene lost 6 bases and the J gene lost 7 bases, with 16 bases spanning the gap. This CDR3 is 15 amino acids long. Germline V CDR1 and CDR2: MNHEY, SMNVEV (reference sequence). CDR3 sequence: CASRDQPGLNSPLHF. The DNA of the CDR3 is TGTGCCAGCAGAGATCAACCGGGGCTCAATTCACCCCTCCACTTT.

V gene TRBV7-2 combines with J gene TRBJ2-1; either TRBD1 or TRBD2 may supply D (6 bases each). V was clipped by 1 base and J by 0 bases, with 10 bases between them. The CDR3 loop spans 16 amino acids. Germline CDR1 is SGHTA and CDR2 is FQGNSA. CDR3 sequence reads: CASSLGGATSYNEQFF. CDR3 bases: TGTGCCAGCAGCTTAGGGGGGGCTACCTCCTACAATGAGCAGTTCTTC.

CDR3 sequence: CASSVDSGFYGYTF. CDR3 bases: TGTGCCAGCAGCGTGGATTCAGGCTTCTATGGCTACACCTTC. The chain has TRBV9 and TRBJ1-2; D unresolved. Deletions cut 2 bases from V and 4 bases from J, with 12 bases between. Germline CDR1 and CDR2: SGDLS and YYNGEE. The CDR3 sequence is 14 residues long.

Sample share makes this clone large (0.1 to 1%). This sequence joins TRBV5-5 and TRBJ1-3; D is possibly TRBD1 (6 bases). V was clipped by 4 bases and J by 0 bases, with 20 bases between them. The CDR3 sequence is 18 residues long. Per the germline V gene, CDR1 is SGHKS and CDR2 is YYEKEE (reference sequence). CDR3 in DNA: TGTGCCAGCAGCCCCACCGAGTCAGGGGTCTTCTCTGGAAACACCATATATTTT. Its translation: CASSPTESGVFSGNTIYF. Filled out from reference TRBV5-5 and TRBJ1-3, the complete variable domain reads DAGVTQSPTHLIKTRGQQVTLRCSPISGHKSVSWYQQVLGQGPQFIFQYYEKEERGRGNFPDRFSARQFPNYSSELNVNALLLGDSALYLCASSPTESGVFSGNTIYFGEGSWLTVV.

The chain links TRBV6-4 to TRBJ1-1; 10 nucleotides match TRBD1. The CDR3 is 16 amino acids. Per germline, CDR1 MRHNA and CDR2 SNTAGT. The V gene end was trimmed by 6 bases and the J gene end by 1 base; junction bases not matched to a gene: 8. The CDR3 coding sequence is TGTGCCAGCAGCGTCCCGGGACAGGGGCCGAACACTGAAGCTTTCTTT. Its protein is CASSVPGQGPNTEAFF.

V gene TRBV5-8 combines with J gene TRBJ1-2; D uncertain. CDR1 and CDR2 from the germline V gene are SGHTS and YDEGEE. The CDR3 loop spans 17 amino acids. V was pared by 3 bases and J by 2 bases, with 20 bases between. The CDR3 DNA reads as TGTGCCAGCAGCTCACTCCGGGGTCCCCAAGGGAACTATGGCTACACCTTC. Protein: CASSSLRGPQGNYGYTF.

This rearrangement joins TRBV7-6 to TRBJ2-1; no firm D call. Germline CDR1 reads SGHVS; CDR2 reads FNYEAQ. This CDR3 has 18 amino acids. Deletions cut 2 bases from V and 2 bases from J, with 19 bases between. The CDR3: CASSLQGGTIPTYNEQFF. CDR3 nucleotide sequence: TGTGCCAGCAGCTTACAAGGCGGAACAATTCCAACCTACAATGAGCAGTTCTTC.

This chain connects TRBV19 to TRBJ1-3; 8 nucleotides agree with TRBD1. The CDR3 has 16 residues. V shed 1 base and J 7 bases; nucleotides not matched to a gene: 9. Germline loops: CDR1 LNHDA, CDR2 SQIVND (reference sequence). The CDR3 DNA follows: TGTGCCAGTAGTATAGGACTGCCGTCAGGGGGCAACACCATATATTTT. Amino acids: CASSIGLPSGGNTIYF.

CDR3 nucleotide sequence: TGTGCCAGTAGTCAACTAAGTGATACGCAGTATTTT. Protein product: CASSQLSDTQYF. The chain carries TRBV19 and TRBJ2-3; D is unresolved. V lost 5 bases and J lost 6, with 9 bases in between. CDR1 is LNHDA and CDR2 is SQIVND in the germline V gene (reference sequence). The CDR3 length is 12 residues.

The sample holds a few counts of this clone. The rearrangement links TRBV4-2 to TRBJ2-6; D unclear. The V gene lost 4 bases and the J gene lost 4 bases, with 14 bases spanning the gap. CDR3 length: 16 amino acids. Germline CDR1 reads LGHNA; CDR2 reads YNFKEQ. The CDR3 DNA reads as TGTGCCAGCAGCCCCCGGGCAGCGAACGGGGCCAACGTCCTGACTTTC. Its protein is CASSPRAANGANVLTF.

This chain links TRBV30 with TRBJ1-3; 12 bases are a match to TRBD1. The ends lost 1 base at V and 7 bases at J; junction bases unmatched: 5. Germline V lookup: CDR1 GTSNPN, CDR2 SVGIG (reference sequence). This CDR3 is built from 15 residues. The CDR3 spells CAWSGGDRGLNTIYF. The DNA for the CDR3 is TGTGCCTGGAGTGGGGGGGACAGGGGGCTGAACACCATATATTTT.

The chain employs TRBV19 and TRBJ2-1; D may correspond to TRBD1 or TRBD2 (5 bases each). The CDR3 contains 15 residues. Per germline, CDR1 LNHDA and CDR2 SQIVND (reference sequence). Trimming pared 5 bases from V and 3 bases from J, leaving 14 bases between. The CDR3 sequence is CASSSTGTDYNEQFF. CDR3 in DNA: TGTGCCAGTAGTTCAACCGGGACCGACTACAATGAGCAGTTCTTC.

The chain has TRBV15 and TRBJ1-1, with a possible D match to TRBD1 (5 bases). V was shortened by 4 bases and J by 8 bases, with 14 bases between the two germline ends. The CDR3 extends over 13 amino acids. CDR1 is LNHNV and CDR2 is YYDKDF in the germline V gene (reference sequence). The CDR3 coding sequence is TGTGCCACCAGCATGGGGACTCGAGGGGAAGCTTTCTTT. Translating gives CATSMGTRGEAFF.

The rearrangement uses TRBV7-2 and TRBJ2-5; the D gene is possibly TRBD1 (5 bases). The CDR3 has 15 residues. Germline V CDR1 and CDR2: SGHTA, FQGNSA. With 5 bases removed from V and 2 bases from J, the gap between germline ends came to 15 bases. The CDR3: CASSPNLAGQETQYF. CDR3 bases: TGTGCCAGCAGCCCTAACTTGGCAGGGCAAGAGACCCAGTACTTC. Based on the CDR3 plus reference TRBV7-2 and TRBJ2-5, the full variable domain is GAGVSQSPSNKVTEKGKDVELRCDPISGHTALYWYRQSLGQGLEFLIYFQGNSAPDKSGLPSDRFSAERTGGSVSTLTIQRTQQEDSAVYLCASSPNLAGQETQYFGPGTRLLVL.

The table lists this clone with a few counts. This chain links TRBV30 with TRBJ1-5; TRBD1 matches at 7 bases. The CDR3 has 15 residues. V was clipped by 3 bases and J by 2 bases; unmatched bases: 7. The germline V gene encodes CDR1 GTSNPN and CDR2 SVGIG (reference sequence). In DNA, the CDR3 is TGTGCCTGGAGGTCCCCAGGGGGTGGCAATCAGCCCCAGCATTTT. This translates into CAWRSPGGGNQPQHF.